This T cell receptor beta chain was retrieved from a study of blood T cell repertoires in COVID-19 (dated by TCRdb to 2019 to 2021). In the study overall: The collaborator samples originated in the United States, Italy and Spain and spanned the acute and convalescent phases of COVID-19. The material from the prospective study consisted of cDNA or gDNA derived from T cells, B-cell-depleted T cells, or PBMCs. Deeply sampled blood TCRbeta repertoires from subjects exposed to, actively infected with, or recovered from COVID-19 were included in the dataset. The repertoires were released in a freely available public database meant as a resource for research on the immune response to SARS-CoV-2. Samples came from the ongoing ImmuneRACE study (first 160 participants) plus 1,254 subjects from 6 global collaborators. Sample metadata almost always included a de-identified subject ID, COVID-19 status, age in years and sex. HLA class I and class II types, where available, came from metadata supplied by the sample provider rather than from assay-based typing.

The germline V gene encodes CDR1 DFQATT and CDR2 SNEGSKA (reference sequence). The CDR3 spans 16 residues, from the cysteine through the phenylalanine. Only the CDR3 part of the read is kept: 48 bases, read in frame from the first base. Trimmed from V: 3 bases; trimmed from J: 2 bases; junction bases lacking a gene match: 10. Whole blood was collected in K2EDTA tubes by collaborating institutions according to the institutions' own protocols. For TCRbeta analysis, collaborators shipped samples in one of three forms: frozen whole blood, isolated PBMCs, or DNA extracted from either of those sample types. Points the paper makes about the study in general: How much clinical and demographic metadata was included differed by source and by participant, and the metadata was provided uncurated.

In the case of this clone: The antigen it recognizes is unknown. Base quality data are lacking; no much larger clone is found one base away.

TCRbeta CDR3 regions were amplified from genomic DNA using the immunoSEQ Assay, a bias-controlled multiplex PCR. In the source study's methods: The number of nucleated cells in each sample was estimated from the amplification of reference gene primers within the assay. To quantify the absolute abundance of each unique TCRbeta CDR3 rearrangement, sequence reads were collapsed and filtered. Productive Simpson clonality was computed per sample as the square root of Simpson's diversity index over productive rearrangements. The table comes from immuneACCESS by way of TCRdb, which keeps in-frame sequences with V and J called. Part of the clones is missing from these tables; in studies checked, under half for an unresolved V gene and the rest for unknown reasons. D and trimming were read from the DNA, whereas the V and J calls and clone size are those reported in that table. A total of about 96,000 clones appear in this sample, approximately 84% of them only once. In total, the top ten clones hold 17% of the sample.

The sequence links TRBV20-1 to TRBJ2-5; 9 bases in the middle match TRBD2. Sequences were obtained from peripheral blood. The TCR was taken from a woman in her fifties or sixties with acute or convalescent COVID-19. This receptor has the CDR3 CSASGVAGVIQETQYF. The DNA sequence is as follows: TGCAGTGCTAGTGGGGTAGCGGGGGTTATACAAGAGACCCAGTACTTC.